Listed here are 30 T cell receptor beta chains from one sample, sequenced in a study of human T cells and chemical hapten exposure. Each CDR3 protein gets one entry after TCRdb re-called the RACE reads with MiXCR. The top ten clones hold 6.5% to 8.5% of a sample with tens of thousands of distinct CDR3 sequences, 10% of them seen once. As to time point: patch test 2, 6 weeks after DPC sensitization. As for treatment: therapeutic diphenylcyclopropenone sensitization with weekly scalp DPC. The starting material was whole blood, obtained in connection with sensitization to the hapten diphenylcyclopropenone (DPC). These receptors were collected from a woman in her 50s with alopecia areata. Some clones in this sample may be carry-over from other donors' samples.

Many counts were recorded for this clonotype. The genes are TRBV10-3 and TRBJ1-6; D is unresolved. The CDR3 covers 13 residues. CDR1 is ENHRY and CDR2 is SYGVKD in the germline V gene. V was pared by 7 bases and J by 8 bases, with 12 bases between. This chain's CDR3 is CAITGRSDSPLHF. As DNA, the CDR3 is TGTGCCATCACCGGCAGGTCGGATTCACCCCTCCACTTT.

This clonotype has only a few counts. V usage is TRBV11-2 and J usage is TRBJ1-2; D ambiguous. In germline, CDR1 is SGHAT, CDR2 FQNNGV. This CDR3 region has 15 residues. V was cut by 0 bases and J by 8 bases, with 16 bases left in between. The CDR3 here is CASSLDGSPIRGYTF. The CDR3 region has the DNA TGTGCCAGCAGCTTAGACGGCAGCCCTATCCGCGGCTACACCTTC.

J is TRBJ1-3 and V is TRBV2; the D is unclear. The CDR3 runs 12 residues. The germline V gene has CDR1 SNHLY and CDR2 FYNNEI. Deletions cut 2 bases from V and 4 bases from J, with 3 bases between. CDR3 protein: CASSERGNTIYF. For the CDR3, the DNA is TGTGCCAGCAGTGAACGGGGAAACACCATATATTTT.

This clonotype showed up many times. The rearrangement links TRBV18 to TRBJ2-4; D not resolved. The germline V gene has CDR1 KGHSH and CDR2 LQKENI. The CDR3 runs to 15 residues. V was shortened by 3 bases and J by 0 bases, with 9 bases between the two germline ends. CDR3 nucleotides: TGTGCCAGCTCACCCTTATTCCTAGCCAAAAACATTCAGTACTTC. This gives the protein CASSPLFLAKNIQYF.

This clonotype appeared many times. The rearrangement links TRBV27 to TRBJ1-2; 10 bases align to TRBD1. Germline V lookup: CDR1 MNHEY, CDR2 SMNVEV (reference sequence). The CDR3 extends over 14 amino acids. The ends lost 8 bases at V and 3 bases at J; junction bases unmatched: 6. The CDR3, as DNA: TGTGCCAGCCGTTCGACAGGGGGCTACTATGGCTACACCTTC. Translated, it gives CASRSTGGYYGYTF.

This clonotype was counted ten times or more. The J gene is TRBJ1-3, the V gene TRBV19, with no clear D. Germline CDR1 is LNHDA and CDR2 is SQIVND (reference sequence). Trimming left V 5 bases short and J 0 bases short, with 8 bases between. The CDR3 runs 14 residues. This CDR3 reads CASSPGASGNTIYF. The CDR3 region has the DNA TGTGCCAGTAGTCCGGGCGCCTCTGGAAACACCATATATTTT. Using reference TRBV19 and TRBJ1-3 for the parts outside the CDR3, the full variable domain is DGGITQSPKYLFRKEGQNVTLSCEQNLNHDAMYWYRQDPGQGLRLIYYSQIVNDFQKGDIAEGYSVSREKKESFPLTVTSAQKNPTAFYLCASSPGASGNTIYFGEGSWLTVV.

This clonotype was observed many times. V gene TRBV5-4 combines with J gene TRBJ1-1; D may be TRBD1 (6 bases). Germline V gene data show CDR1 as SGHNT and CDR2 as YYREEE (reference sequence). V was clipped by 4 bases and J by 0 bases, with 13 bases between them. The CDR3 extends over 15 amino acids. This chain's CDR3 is CASSASGVVNTEAFF. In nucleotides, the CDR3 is TGTGCCAGCAGCGCGTCAGGGGTGGTGAACACTGAAGCTTTCTTT.

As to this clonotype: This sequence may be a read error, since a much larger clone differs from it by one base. The CDR3 sequence: CTSSQRVRGGVTEAFF. The DNA of the CDR3 is TGTACCAGCAGCCAGAGAGTGAGAGGGGGCGTCACTGAAGCTTTCTTT. V usage is TRBV4-2 and J usage is TRBJ1-1; 7 nucleotides match TRBD1. The germline gives CDR1 LGHNA, CDR2 YNFKEQ. This CDR3 region has 16 residues.

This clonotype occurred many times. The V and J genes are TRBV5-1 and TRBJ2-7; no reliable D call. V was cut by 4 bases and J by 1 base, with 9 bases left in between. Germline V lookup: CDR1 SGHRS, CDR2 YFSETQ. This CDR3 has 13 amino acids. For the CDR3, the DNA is TGCGCCAGCAGCACTGACATTTCCTACGAGCAGTACTTC. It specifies CASSTDISYEQYF.

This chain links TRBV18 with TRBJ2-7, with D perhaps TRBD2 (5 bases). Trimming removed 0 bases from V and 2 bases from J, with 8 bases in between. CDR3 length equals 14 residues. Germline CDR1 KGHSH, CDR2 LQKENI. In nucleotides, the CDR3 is TGTGCCAGCTCACCACCGGGGAGTACCTACGAGCAGTACTTC. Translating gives CASSPPGSTYEQYF.

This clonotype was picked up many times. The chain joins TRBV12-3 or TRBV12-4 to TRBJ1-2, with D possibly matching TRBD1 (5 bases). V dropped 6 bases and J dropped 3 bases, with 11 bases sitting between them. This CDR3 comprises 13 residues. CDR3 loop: CASSRLTDYGYTF. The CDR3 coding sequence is TGTGCCAGCAGCCGTCTGACAGACTATGGCTACACCTTC.

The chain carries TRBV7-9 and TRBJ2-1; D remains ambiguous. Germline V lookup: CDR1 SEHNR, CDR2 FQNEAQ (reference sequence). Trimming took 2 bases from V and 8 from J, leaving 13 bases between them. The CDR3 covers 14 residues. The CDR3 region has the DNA TGTGCCAGCAGCTTACAACGGTCCTTCGATGAGCAGTTCTTC. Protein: CASSLQRSFDEQFF. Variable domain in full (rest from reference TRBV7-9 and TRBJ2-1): DTGVSQNPRHKITKRGQNVTFRCDPISEHNRLYWYRQTLGQGPEFLTYFQNEAQLEKSRLLSDRFSAERPKGSFSTLEIQRTEQGDSAMYLCASSLQRSFDEQFFGPGTRLTVL.

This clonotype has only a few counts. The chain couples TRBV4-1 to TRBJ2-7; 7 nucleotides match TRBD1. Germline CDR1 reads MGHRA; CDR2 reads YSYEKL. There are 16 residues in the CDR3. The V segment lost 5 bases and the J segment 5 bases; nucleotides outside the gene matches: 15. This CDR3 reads CASSYNDDRALDEQYF. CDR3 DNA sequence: TGCGCCAGCAGCTACAATGACGACAGGGCACTAGACGAGCAGTACTTC.

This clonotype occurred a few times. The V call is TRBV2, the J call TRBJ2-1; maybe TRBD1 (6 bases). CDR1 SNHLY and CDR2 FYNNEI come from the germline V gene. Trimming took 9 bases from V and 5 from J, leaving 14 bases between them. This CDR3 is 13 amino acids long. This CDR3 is CARQGGSNNEQFF. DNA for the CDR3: TGTGCCAGACAGGGCGGCTCTAACAATGAGCAGTTCTTC.

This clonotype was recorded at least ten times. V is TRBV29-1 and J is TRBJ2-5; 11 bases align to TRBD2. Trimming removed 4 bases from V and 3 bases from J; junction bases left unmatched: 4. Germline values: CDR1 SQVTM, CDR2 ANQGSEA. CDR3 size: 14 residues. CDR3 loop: CSVGETSGKETQYF. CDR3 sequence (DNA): TGCAGCGTTGGCGAGACTAGCGGGAAAGAGACCCAGTACTTC.

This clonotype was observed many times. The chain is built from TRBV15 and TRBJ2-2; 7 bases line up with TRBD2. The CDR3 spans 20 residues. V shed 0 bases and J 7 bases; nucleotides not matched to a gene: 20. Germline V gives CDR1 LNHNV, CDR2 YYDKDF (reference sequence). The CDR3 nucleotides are TGTGCCACCAGCAGAGATCGGACTAGTGGGCAGTCCTATCGGGACGGGGAGCTGTTTTTT. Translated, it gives CATSRDRTSGQSYRDGELFF.

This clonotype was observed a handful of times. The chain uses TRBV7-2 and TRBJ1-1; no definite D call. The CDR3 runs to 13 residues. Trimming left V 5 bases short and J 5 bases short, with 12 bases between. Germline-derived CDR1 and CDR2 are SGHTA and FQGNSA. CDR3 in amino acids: CASSLRTVTEAFF. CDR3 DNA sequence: TGTGCCAGCAGCCTCAGGACGGTGACTGAAGCTTTCTTT.

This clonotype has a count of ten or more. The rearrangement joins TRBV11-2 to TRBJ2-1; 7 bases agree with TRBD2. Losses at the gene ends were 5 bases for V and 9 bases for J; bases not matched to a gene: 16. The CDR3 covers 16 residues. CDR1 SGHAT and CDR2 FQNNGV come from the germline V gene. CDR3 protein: CASSPGTITHFGEQFF. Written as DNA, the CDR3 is TGTGCCAGCAGCCCCGGGACTATTACCCATTTTGGTGAGCAGTTCTTC. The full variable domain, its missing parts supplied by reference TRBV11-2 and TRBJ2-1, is EAGVAQSPRYKIIEKRQSVAFWCNPISGHATLYWYQQILGQGPKLLIQFQNNGVVDDSQLPKDRFSAERLKGVDSTLKIQPAKLEDSAVYLCASSPGTITHFGEQFFGPGTRLTVL.

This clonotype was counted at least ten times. DNA for the CDR3: TGCGCCAGCAGCTTGAACCCCGGGGGGGAGACCCAGTACTTC. It specifies CASSLNPGGETQYF. The chain combines TRBV5-1 with TRBJ2-5; TRBD2 aligns across 7 bases. The germline gives CDR1 SGHRS, CDR2 YFSETQ. V lost 1 base and J lost 5; bases outside the gene matches: 5. The CDR3 is made up of 14 amino acids. Full variable domain (remainder filled in from reference TRBV5-1 and TRBJ2-5): KAGVTQTPRYLIKTRGQQVTLSCSPISGHRSVSWYQQTPGQGLQFLFEYFSETQRNKGNFPGRFSGRQFSNSRSEMNVSTLELGDSALYLCASSLNPGGETQYFGPGTRLLVL.

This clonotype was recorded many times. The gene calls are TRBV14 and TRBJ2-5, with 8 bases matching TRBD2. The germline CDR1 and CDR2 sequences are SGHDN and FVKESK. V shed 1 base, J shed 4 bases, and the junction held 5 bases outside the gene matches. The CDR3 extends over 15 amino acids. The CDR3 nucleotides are TGTGCCAGCAGCCAAGTTGGCCTAGCGGGAGAGACCCAGTACTTC. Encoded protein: CASSQVGLAGETQYF.

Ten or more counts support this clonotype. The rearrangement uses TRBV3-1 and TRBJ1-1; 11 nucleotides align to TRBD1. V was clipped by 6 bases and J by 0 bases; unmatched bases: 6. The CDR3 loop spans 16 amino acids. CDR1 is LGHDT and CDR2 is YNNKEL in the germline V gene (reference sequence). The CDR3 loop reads CASSRDRGSVNTEAFF. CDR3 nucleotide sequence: TGTGCCAGCAGTCGGGACAGGGGGAGTGTGAACACTGAAGCTTTCTTT.

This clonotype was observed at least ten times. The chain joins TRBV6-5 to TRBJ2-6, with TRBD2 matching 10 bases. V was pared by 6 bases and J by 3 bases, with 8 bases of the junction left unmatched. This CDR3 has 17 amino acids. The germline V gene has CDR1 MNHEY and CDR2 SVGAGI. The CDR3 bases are TGTGCCAGCAGCAACGGAGCGGGAGGGTATGGGGCCAACGTCCTGACTTTC. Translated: CASSNGAGGYGANVLTF.

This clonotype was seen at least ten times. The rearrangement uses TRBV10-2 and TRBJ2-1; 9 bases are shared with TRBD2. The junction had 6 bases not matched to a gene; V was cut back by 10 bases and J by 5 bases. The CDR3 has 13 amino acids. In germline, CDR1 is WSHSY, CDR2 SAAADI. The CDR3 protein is CATNGLANNEQFF. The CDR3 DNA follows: TGCGCCACCAATGGACTAGCGAACAATGAGCAGTTCTTC.

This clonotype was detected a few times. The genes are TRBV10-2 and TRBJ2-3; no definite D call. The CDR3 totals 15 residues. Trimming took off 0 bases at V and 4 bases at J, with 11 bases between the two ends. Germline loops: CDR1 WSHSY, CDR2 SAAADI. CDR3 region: CASSESISVSDTQYF. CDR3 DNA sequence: TGCGCCAGCAGTGAGTCGATAAGTGTGTCAGATACGCAGTATTTT.

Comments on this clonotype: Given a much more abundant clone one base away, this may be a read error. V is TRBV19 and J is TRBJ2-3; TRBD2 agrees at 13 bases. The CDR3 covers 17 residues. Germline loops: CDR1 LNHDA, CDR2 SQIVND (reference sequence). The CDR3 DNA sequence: TGTGCCGGTAGTCCGGGACTAGCGGGGTTCGAACCGGATACGCAGTATTTT. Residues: CAGSPGLAGFEPDTQYF. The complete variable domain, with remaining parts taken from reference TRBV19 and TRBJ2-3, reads DGGITQSPKYLFRKEGQNVTLSCEQNLNHDAMYWYRQDPGQGLRLIYYSQIVNDFQKGDIAEGYSVSREKKESFPLTVTSAQKNPTAFYLCAGSPGLAGFEPDTQYFGPGTRLTVL.

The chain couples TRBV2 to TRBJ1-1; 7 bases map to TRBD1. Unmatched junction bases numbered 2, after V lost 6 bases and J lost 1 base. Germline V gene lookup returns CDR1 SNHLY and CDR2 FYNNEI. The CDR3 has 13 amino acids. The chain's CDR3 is CASRGQTNTEAFF. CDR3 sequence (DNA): TGTGCCAGCAGGGGACAGACGAACACTGAAGCTTTCTTT.

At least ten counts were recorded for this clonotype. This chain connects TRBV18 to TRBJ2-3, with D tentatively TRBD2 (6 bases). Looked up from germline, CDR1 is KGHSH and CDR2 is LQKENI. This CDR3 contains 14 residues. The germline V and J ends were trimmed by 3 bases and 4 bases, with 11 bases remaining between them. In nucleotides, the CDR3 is TGTGCCAGCTCACCGGGACTCCAACCAGATACGCAGTATTTT. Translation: CASSPGLQPDTQYF. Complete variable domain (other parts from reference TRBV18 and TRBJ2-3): NAGVMQNPRHLVRRRGQEARLRCSPMKGHSHVYWYRQLPEEGLKFMVYLQKENIIDESGMPKERFSAEFPKEGPSILRIQQVVRGDSAAYFCASSPGLQPDTQYFGPGTRLTVL.

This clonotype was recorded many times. The CDR3 DNA is TGTGCCAGCAGCTTGGGGTTCGGGGGCTACGAGCAGTACTTC. Its translation is CASSLGFGGYEQYF. The rearrangement links TRBV5-6 to TRBJ2-7; a weak D match, TRBD2 (6 bases). The CDR3 runs to 14 residues. Germline CDR1 reads SGHDT; CDR2 reads YYEEEE. V was clipped by 0 bases and J by 3 bases, with 10 bases between them.

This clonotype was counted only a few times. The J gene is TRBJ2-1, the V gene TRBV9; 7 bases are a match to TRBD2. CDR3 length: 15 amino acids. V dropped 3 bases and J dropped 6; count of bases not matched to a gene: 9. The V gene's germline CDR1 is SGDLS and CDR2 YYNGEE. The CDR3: CASSASGWVSNEQFF. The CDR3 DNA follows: TGTGCCAGCAGCGCTAGCGGCTGGGTGAGCAATGAGCAGTTCTTC.

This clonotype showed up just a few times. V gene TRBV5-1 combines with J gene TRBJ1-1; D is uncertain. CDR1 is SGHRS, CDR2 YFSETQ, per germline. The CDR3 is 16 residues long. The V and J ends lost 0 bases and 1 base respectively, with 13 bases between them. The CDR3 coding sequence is TGCGCCAGCAGCTTGGCCCCATCGACACAGAACACTGAAGCTTTCTTT. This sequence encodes CASSLAPSTQNTEAFF.